The source of this T cell receptor beta chain is a study of T cell responses to AZD1222 COVID-19 vaccine. The study's findings and limits: Spike-specific TCR breadth and depth were elevated following two AZD1222 doses.

Germline V gene data show CDR1 as MDHEN and CDR2 as SYDVKM. The CDR3 is 14 amino acids. V lost 10 bases to trimming and J lost 9 bases, with 21 bases between them. Regarding this clone: Its antigen is still unknown.

Measured with immunoSEQ multiplex PCR; TCRdb has only the in-frame clones, and not every one. The sample has 130,000 to 150,000 clones; approximately 90% are singletons. The source was peripheral blood, collected on day 0 of AZD1222 vaccination. The sequence was collected from an adult in good health. The chain has TRBV28 and TRBJ1-4, with a weak D call TRBD1 (5 bases). Here the CDR3 reads CATVGAHSVQKLFF. CDR3 DNA: TGTGCCACCGTTGGGGCCCACAGCGTTCAAAAACTGTTTTTT.